The 27 T cell receptor beta chains given below trace back to one sample, sequenced in a study of cytomegalovirus exposure and HLA in healthy donors. The PCR was carried out with 60 Vbeta primers and 13 Jbeta primers. Some clones are missing from TCRdb's copy, which holds only in-frame ones; the method was immunoSEQ multiplex PCR. In the table there are 200,000 to 250,000 clones, more than 60% of which are singletons. What was sequenced was PBMCs. The receptors originated from a man between 50 and 59 years old in good health and CMV-seronegative.

The genes are TRBV19 and TRBJ2-7, with 12 bases lining up with TRBD2. The CDR3 is 15 amino acids. The V segment lost 1 base and the J segment 5 bases; nucleotides outside the gene matches: 3. Germline V CDR1 and CDR2: LNHDA, SQIVND (reference sequence). The CDR3 nucleotides read TGTGCCAGTAGTATAGGACTAGCGGGAGTCAACGAGCAGTACTTC. As protein: CASSIGLAGVNEQYF.

This clone is a singleton in its sample. The rearrangement links TRBV7-6 to TRBJ2-7, with TRBD2 matching 9 bases. Per the germline V gene, CDR1 is SGHVS and CDR2 is FNYEAQ. This CDR3 comprises 15 residues. The junction had 11 bases not matched to a gene; V was cut back by 5 bases and J by 6 bases. In nucleotides, the CDR3 is TGTGCCAGCAGCCTACCGGGACTAGCTGGGGGCGAGCAGTACTTC. Protein: CASSLPGLAGGEQYF.

The chain is built from TRBV2 and TRBJ1-1; 10 bases line up with TRBD1. The CDR3 covers 13 residues. J lost 6 bases, V lost 6 bases, and 4 bases had no gene match. Germline values: CDR1 SNHLY, CDR2 FYNNEI. In nucleotides, the CDR3 is TGTGCCAGCAGGAGACAGGGGGCTTCTGAAGCTTTCTTT. It yields the protein CASRRQGASEAFF.

V is TRBV9 and J is TRBJ2-7; 10 bases are a match to TRBD1. Per the germline V gene, CDR1 is SGDLS and CDR2 is YYNGEE. The CDR3 spans 16 residues. V shed 3 bases and J 7 bases; nucleotides not matched to a gene: 13. This CDR3 is CASSAPSGTGVGEQYF. CDR3 nucleotides: TGTGCCAGCAGCGCGCCCTCCGGGACAGGGGTGGGGGAGCAGTACTTC. The full variable domain, rest sourced from reference TRBV9 and TRBJ2-7, is DSGVTQTPKHLITATGQRVTLRCSPRSGDLSVYWYQQSLDQGLQFLIQYYNGEERAKGNILERFSAQQFPDLHSELNLSSLELGDSALYFCASSAPSGTGVGEQYFGPGTRLTVT.

The chain combines TRBV4-1 with TRBJ2-1; 11 bases fit TRBD2. CDR1 and CDR2 (germline): MGHRA, YSYEKL. CDR3 length: 18 amino acids. V trimming: 11 bases; J trimming: 0 bases; junction bases outside the gene matches: 15. The CDR3 nucleotides are TGCGCCGGCACCCCGGGGCTAGCGGGAGGCTTCTCCTACAATGAGCAGTTCTTC. It encodes CAGTPGLAGGFSYNEQFF.

The genes are TRBV27 and TRBJ2-1; TRBD2 might be the D (6 bases). The CDR3 runs 19 residues. The ends were cut back, 1 base at V and 0 bases at J, with 19 bases in the middle. Germline assignment: CDR1 MNHEY and CDR2 SMNVEV (reference sequence). This CDR3 reads CASSLLGVGGGSSYNEQFF. The CDR3 nucleotides read TGTGCCAGCAGTTTATTGGGAGTAGGTGGAGGGAGCTCCTACAATGAGCAGTTCTTC.

The chain links TRBV4-1 to TRBJ2-7, with 7 bases lining up with TRBD2. Trimming cost V 4 bases and J 7 bases; bases outside gene matches: 4. The CDR3 consists of 12 residues. CDR1 is MGHRA and CDR2 is YSYEKL in the germline V gene. The CDR3 nucleotides are TGCGCCAGCAGCCCCCATAGCGGGGAGCAGTACTTC. Translation gives CASSPHSGEQYF.

The chain couples TRBV5-1 to TRBJ2-1; D is perhaps TRBD2 (6 bases). The CDR3 covers 16 residues. Germline CDR1 reads SGHRS; CDR2 reads YFSETQ. V dropped 0 bases and J dropped 4 bases, with 14 bases sitting between them. CDR3 sequence reads: CASSLGGTGLYNEQFF. The DNA of the CDR3 is TGCGCCAGCAGCTTGGGGGGGACGGGACTTTACAATGAGCAGTTCTTC.

This clone came up a few times. The chain combines TRBV5-1 with TRBJ2-2, with D unclear. Trimming removed 1 base from V and 1 base from J, with 5 bases in between. Germline values: CDR1 SGHRS, CDR2 YFSETQ. The CDR3 spans 14 residues. CDR3 nucleotide sequence: TGCGCCAGCAGCTTGTTCGGGAACACCGGGGAGCTGTTTTTT. Its translation is CASSLFGNTGELFF.

The gene calls are TRBV7-9 and TRBJ1-4; possibly TRBD1 for D (6 bases). The CDR3 length is 14 residues. CDR1 is SEHNR and CDR2 is FQNEAQ in the germline V gene (reference sequence). V lost 4 bases and J 5 bases, leaving 11 bases between the germline ends. The CDR3 loop reads CASSSDSLNEKLFF. The DNA of the CDR3 is TGTGCCAGCAGCTCGGACAGTCTGAATGAAAAACTGTTTTTT. The full variable domain, with the rest looked up from reference TRBV7-9 and TRBJ1-4, is DTGVSQNPRHKITKRGQNVTFRCDPISEHNRLYWYRQTLGQGPEFLTYFQNEAQLEKSRLLSDRFSAERPKGSFSTLEIQRTEQGDSAMYLCASSSDSLNEKLFFGSGTQLSVL.

The DNA for the CDR3 is TGCGCCAGCAGTGAGTCTGGCGGCGGGAGGGCCGGCGAGCAGTTCTTC. This codes for CASSESGGGRAGEQFF. J is TRBJ2-1 and V is TRBV10-2; 9 bases map to TRBD2. The CDR3 extends over 16 amino acids. The germline V gene encodes CDR1 WSHSY and CDR2 SAAADI. After removal of 0 bases from V and 10 bases from J, the junction contained 10 bases not matched to a gene.

V usage is TRBV5-1 and J usage is TRBJ2-7; the match to TRBD1 covers 9 bases. Germline V gene data show CDR1 as SGHRS and CDR2 as YFSETQ. The length of the CDR3 is 15 residues. Trimming removed 0 bases from V and 6 bases from J; junction bases left unmatched: 7. The CDR3 spells CASSLVTGGNSEQYF. DNA for the CDR3: TGCGCCAGCAGCTTGGTGACAGGGGGAAATTCCGAGCAGTACTTC.

The rearrangement uses TRBV6-7 and TRBJ2-3, with D possibly TRBD1 on 5 matching bases. TRBV6-7 is identified as an open reading frame with a role that is uncertain. Trimming shortened V by 2 bases and J by 4 bases, and 16 bases separated the two germline ends. The CDR3 runs to 16 residues. The CDR3 DNA sequence: TGTGCCAGCAGTTACAGGGGTTCCTGGGGTCCAGATACGCAGTATTTT. Its protein is CASSYRGSWGPDTQYF.

This sequence joins TRBV9 and TRBJ2-3; 7 nucleotides match TRBD2. The germline V gene encodes CDR1 SGDLS and CDR2 YYNGEE. Unmatched junction bases numbered 4, after V lost 6 bases and J lost 0 bases. The CDR3 extends over 14 amino acids. The CDR3 spells CASTYSGSTDTQYF. In nucleotides, the CDR3 is TGTGCCAGCACATATAGCGGGAGCACAGATACGCAGTATTTT. The entire variable domain, with the rest obtained from reference TRBV9 and TRBJ2-3, is as follows: DSGVTQTPKHLITATGQRVTLRCSPRSGDLSVYWYQQSLDQGLQFLIQYYNGEERAKGNILERFSAQQFPDLHSELNLSSLELGDSALYFCASTYSGSTDTQYFGPGTRLTVL.

This chain connects TRBV5-1 to TRBJ2-3, with D maybe TRBD2 (5 bases). The CDR3 loop spans 15 amino acids. Per the germline V gene, CDR1 is SGHRS and CDR2 is YFSETQ. Trimming removed 4 bases from V and 0 bases from J, with 12 bases in between. The CDR3 DNA is TGCGCCAGCAGCCCGGAGGCACTGAGCACAGATACGCAGTATTTT. Amino acids: CASSPEALSTDTQYF.

The genes are TRBV9 and TRBJ2-6, with TRBD1 matching 7 bases. The CDR3 covers 15 residues. Germline V gene sequence: CDR1 SGDLS, CDR2 YYNGEE. V was pared by 5 bases and J by 2 bases, with 4 bases of the junction left unmatched. The CDR3 loop reads CASRDTGAGANVLTF. The DNA of the CDR3 is TGTGCCAGCAGGGATACAGGGGCTGGGGCCAACGTCCTGACTTTC.

The V call is TRBV1, the J call TRBJ2-7; no check of the table's D call, TRBD2, against the DNA was made. TRBV1 has pseudogene status. CDR3 length: 16 residues. DNA for the CDR3: TGCACCAGCAGCCAAGACCCCGGTGTGAGCTCCTACGAGCAGTACTTC. Translation gives CTSSQDPGVSSYEQYF.

This chain joins TRBV27 and TRBJ1-5, with D possibly matching TRBD1 (5 bases). The V gene's germline CDR1 is MNHEY and CDR2 SMNVEV (reference sequence). The CDR3 length is 13 residues. The V gene lost 8 bases and the J gene lost 7 bases, with 15 bases spanning the gap. The chain's CDR3 is CASGDGGRQPQHF. The CDR3 DNA reads as TGTGCCAGCGGGGATGGGGGGAGACAGCCCCAGCATTTT.

V and J are TRBV4-1 and TRBJ2-1, with 8 bases lining up with TRBD1. This CDR3 region has 15 residues. Germline CDR1 reads MGHRA; CDR2 reads YSYEKL. The V and J ends lost 3 bases and 8 bases, in that order; junction bases with no gene match: 9. Here the CDR3 reads CASSHGQGAVDEQFF. The CDR3 DNA sequence: TGCGCCAGCAGCCACGGTCAGGGGGCGGTTGATGAGCAGTTCTTC.

This clone was recorded a few times. The J gene is TRBJ2-6, the V gene TRBV5-1; 12 positions agree with TRBD1. Germline assignment: CDR1 SGHRS and CDR2 YFSETQ. V shed 2 bases and J 0 bases; nucleotides not matched to a gene: 6. The CDR3 covers 19 residues. CDR3 in DNA: TGCGCCAGCAGCTTCGTTGTGGGACAGGGGGCCTCTGGGGCCAACGTCCTGACTTTC. Protein: CASSFVVGQGASGANVLTF.

This rearrangement joins TRBV7-2 to TRBJ2-2, with 15 nucleotides matching TRBD2. Germline trimming cut 5 bases from V and 4 bases from J; bases unmatched to any gene: 8. The V gene's germline CDR1 is SGHTA and CDR2 FQGNSA. There are 18 residues in the CDR3. Here the CDR3 DNA reads TGTGCCAGCAGCCCGCCCCGGACTAGCGGGAGGGTCACCGGGGAGCTGTTTTTT. This translates into CASSPPRTSGRVTGELFF.

This sequence joins TRBV7-3 and TRBJ2-1; possible D gene TRBD1, 5 bases. Germline CDR1 SGHTA, CDR2 FQGTGA. V was trimmed by 8 bases and J by 7 bases, leaving 9 bases between them. This CDR3 comprises 11 residues. CDR3 residues: CASGHGNEQFF. The CDR3 DNA sequence: TGTGCCAGCGGACACGGAAATGAGCAGTTCTTC.

The chain combines TRBV29-1 with TRBJ2-3, with 11 positions matching TRBD2. The CDR3 has 15 amino acids. The germline gives CDR1 SQVTM, CDR2 ANQGSEA. V lost 6 bases to trimming and J lost 5 bases; unmatched junction nucleotides: 10. The CDR3 DNA is TGCAGCGTGGTTCTAGCGGGAGGCCAGGTAGATACGCAGTATTTT. Its protein is CSVVLAGGQVDTQYF.

This sequence joins TRBV27 and TRBJ1-2; a weak D match, TRBD1 (5 bases). Trimming took off 2 bases at V and 2 bases at J, with 12 bases between the two ends. Germline CDR1 and CDR2: MNHEY and SMNVEV (reference sequence). The CDR3 has 15 residues. CDR3 loop: CASSLKGWGNYGYTF. The CDR3 nucleotides read TGTGCCAGCAGTTTAAAGGGGTGGGGAAACTATGGCTACACCTTC.

The table lists this clone with a few counts. The V and J genes are TRBV25-1 and TRBJ2-3; 8 bases align to TRBD2. The CDR3 runs 18 residues. V was pared by 3 bases and J by 0 bases, with 11 bases of the junction left unmatched. Germline values: CDR1 MGHDK, CDR2 SYGVNS. The CDR3 here is CASSDSRLLAASTDTQYF. CDR3 DNA: TGTGCCAGCAGTGATTCCCGACTACTAGCGGCGAGCACAGATACGCAGTATTTT. The full variable domain, with the rest looked up from reference TRBV25-1 and TRBJ2-3, is EADIYQTPRYLVIGTGKKITLECSQTMGHDKMYWYQQDPGMELHLIHYSYGVNSTEKGDLSSESTVSRIRTEHFPLTLESARPSHTSQYLCASSDSRLLAASTDTQYFGPGTRLTVL.

The CDR3 loop is CASSPGDTQYF. The DNA of the CDR3 is TGTGCCAGCAGCCCGGGGGATACGCAGTATTTT. This chain links TRBV27 with TRBJ2-3, with TRBD2 as a possible D gene (5 bases). The CDR3 sequence is 11 residues long. Trimming removed 6 bases from V and 6 bases from J, with 7 bases in between. From germline, CDR1 is MNHEY and CDR2 SMNVEV (reference sequence).

A single count supports this clone. The chain combines TRBV11-2 with TRBJ2-7; TRBD1 matches at 9 bases. CDR3 size: 16 residues. The V gene end was trimmed by 3 bases and the J gene end by 9 bases; junction bases not matched to a gene: 15. Germline loops: CDR1 SGHAT, CDR2 FQNNGV. CDR3 amino acids: CASSFVGTGTVAGQYF. The CDR3 bases are TGTGCCAGCAGCTTTGTGGGGACAGGGACGGTTGCTGGGCAGTACTTC.